These 18 T cell receptor beta chains came from one sample sequenced in a study of shared clonotypes between healthy human individuals. TCRdb's table, derived via immunoSEQ multiplex PCR, lists solely in-frame clones and lacks some. The table shows some 2.1 million clones, with over 85% occurring only once. Sample: naive CD4+ T cells sorted from blood. Subset: CD45RA+ positively selected. All receptors derive from a man aged 18 to 30 in good health.

Points on this clone: In the same sample, other DNA sequences code for this CDR3. The V call is TRBV6-6, the J call TRBJ2-5; D ambiguous. V was trimmed by 0 bases and J by 2 bases, leaving 7 bases between them. The CDR3 length is 14 residues. CDR1 is MNHNY and CDR2 is SVGAGI in the germline V gene (reference sequence). In DNA, the CDR3 is TGTGCCAGCAGTTACTCGACTCTACAAGAGACCCAGTACTTC. Translating gives CASSYSTLQETQYF.

V is TRBV28 and J is TRBJ1-2; 7 positions match TRBD1. The V and J ends lost 6 bases and 4 bases, in that order; junction bases with no gene match: 5. This CDR3 has 13 residues. CDR1 MDHEN and CDR2 SYDVKM come from the germline V gene. The CDR3 loop is CASRPGQAYGYTF. In DNA, the CDR3 is TGTGCCAGCAGACCCGGACAGGCCTATGGCTACACCTTC.

The V gene is TRBV28, the J gene TRBJ2-7, with 7 bases lining up with TRBD2. V lost 6 bases to trimming and J lost 0 bases; unmatched junction nucleotides: 8. The CDR3 has 15 residues. CDR1 is MDHEN, CDR2 SYDVKM, per germline. CDR3 bases: TGTGCCAGCAGCCAACGGGAGGCAGGCTCCTACGAGCAGTACTTC. This translates into CASSQREAGSYEQYF.

Note on this clone: Other DNA sequences in the same sample also yield this CDR3. The chain carries TRBV10-3 and TRBJ2-1; D remains unclear. This CDR3 is built from 11 residues. V lost 3 bases and J lost 8, with 5 bases in between. Germline lookup yields CDR1 ENHRY and CDR2 SYGVKD. The CDR3 reads CAISDLDEQFF. The CDR3 coding sequence is TGTGCCATCAGTGACTTAGATGAGCAGTTCTTC.

V and J are TRBV13 and TRBJ2-2, with 8 bases aligning to TRBD2. The CDR3 extends over 14 amino acids. The germline CDR1 and CDR2 sequences are PRHDT and FYEKMQ (reference sequence). Trimming removed 5 bases from V and 8 bases from J; junction bases left unmatched: 7. For the CDR3, the DNA is TGTGCCAGCAGCCCTTCGGGGGGGCCTGGGGAGCTGTTTTTT. Its protein is CASSPSGGPGELFF.

With regard to this clone: Other DNA sequences in the same sample also yield this CDR3. The rearrangement links TRBV2 to TRBJ1-1, with D unresolved. The length of the CDR3 is 11 residues. Trimming shortened V by 6 bases and J by 3 bases, and 5 bases separated the two germline ends. Germline V gives CDR1 SNHLY, CDR2 FYNNEI. The CDR3 protein is CASRGDTEAFF. The CDR3 DNA reads TGTGCCAGCAGGGGTGACACTGAAGCTTTCTTT. The full variable domain, its missing parts supplied by reference TRBV2 and TRBJ1-1, is EPEVTQTPSHQVTQMGQEVILRCVPISNHLYFYWYRQILGQKVEFLVSFYNNEISEKSEIFDDQFSVERPDGSNFTLKIRSTKLEDSAMYFCASRGDTEAFFGQGTRLTVV.

V gene TRBV10-3 combines with J gene TRBJ2-3, with D perhaps matching TRBD2 (6 bases). The V end was cut by 0 bases, the J end by 9 bases, with 16 bases between. The CDR3 runs to 15 residues. CDR1 is ENHRY, CDR2 SYGVKD, per germline. CDR3 in DNA: TGTGCCATCAGTGAGTCAATTCTCCGGGACTTGACGCAGTATTTT. This encodes CAISESILRDLTQYF.

This chain connects TRBV6-5 to TRBJ1-5, with a tentative D call TRBD1 (6 bases). Germline values: CDR1 MNHEY, CDR2 SVGAGI. This CDR3 is 13 amino acids long. Deletions cut 6 bases from V and 4 bases from J, with 10 bases between. In nucleotides, the CDR3 is TGTGCCAGCAGCCGGGGGCAGAATCAGCCCCAGCATTTT. The encoded protein is CASSRGQNQPQHF.

J is TRBJ1-2 and V is TRBV28; tentatively, D is TRBD1 (5 bases). Germline loops: CDR1 MDHEN, CDR2 SYDVKM. This CDR3 contains 12 residues. V lost 4 bases and J 5 bases, leaving 8 bases between the germline ends. DNA for the CDR3: TGTGCCAGCAGTTGGACAATTTATGGCTACACCTTC. Its protein is CASSWTIYGYTF.

The chain combines TRBV14 with TRBJ2-5; 9 bases agree with TRBD2. The CDR3 loop spans 17 amino acids. The trim removed 3 bases at V and 1 base at J, leaving 9 bases unmatched. Germline V gives CDR1 SGHDN, CDR2 FVKESK. The CDR3 DNA reads TGTGCCAGCAGCCAGGGCGTAATAGCGGGAGTCCAAGAGACCCAGTACTTC. Translated: CASSQGVIAGVQETQYF.

The gene calls are TRBV19 and TRBJ1-3; 7 bases map to TRBD1. Germline V CDR1 and CDR2: LNHDA, SQIVND (reference sequence). This CDR3 contains 17 residues. The V gene end was trimmed by 9 bases and the J gene end by 0 bases; junction bases not matched to a gene: 14. In DNA form, the CDR3 reads TGTGCCAGCAGACTTTTCTTCGGACAGGCCTCTGGAAACACCATATATTTT. Its protein product is CASRLFFGQASGNTIYF.

The chain is built from TRBV5-6 and TRBJ2-7; TRBD2 matches at 13 bases. CDR3 size: 19 residues. The trim removed 1 base at V and 7 bases at J, leaving 17 bases unmatched. Germline CDR1 SGHDT, CDR2 YYEEEE. This chain's CDR3 is CASSLFFLLQTSGRPEQYF. CDR3 nucleotide sequence: TGTGCCAGCAGCTTGTTTTTCCTCCTGCAGACTAGCGGGAGGCCAGAGCAGTACTTC.

The J gene is TRBJ1-5, the V gene TRBV2; D remains ambiguous. Trimming removed 1 base from V and 0 bases from J, with 7 bases in between. This CDR3 has 15 residues. CDR1 and CDR2 (germline): SNHLY, FYNNEI. The CDR3 DNA sequence: TGTGCCAGCAGTGAAGACAGTTCTAGCAATCAGCCCCAGCATTTT. This codes for CASSEDSSSNQPQHF. The whole variable domain, filled in from reference TRBV2 and TRBJ1-5, reads EPEVTQTPSHQVTQMGQEVILRCVPISNHLYFYWYRQILGQKVEFLVSFYNNEISEKSEIFDDQFSVERPDGSNFTLKIRSTKLEDSAMYFCASSEDSSSNQPQHFGDGTRLSIL.

V is TRBV10-3 and J is TRBJ1-5; possible D gene TRBD1, 5 bases. This CDR3 is built from 15 residues. With 0 bases removed from V and 11 bases from J, the gap between germline ends came to 17 bases. CDR1 is ENHRY, CDR2 SYGVKD, per germline. The CDR3 coding sequence is TGTGCCATCAGTGAGTCGGGACTCCAGGTACGGGCCCAGCATTTT. Its protein is CAISESGLQVRAQHF.

The chain couples TRBV6-5 to TRBJ1-2, with D uncertain. The germline V gene encodes CDR1 MNHEY and CDR2 SVGAGI. Trimming shortened V by 7 bases and J by 7 bases, and 16 bases separated the two germline ends. CDR3 length equals 13 residues. The CDR3 nucleotides read TGTGCCAGCACCCAACCTGCGTTGGGTGGCTACACCTTC. Translating gives CASTQPALGGYTF.

Details on this clone: This same CDR3 is encoded by further DNA sequences in the sample. The V gene is TRBV5-1, the J gene TRBJ1-1, with D unclear. Trimming took 4 bases from V and 0 from J, leaving 10 bases between them. Germline lookup yields CDR1 SGHRS and CDR2 YFSETQ. The CDR3 loop spans 14 amino acids. CDR3 in amino acids: CASSPDSLNTEAFF. CDR3 nucleotide sequence: TGCGCCAGCAGCCCCGACTCCTTGAACACTGAAGCTTTCTTT.

The chain recombines TRBV4-3 with TRBJ1-4; D possibly corresponds to TRBD1 (6 bases). The CDR3 extends over 17 amino acids. Germline-derived CDR1 and CDR2 are LGHNA and YSLEER. V dropped 0 bases and J dropped 7 bases, with 18 bases sitting between them. CDR3 sequence reads: CASSQDGATGAAEKLFF. The CDR3 DNA follows: TGCGCCAGCAGCCAAGACGGGGCTACGGGGGCGGCTGAAAAACTGTTTTTT.

The gene calls are TRBV5-1 and TRBJ2-1, with 8 nucleotides matching TRBD1. The V gene's germline CDR1 is SGHRS and CDR2 YFSETQ. With 0 bases clipped from V and 8 bases from J, the junction kept 7 bases outside the gene matches. The length of the CDR3 is 15 residues. The CDR3 sequence: CASSLAGQGAHEQFF. The DNA for the CDR3 is TGCGCCAGCAGCTTGGCGGGCCAGGGGGCGCATGAGCAGTTCTTC.